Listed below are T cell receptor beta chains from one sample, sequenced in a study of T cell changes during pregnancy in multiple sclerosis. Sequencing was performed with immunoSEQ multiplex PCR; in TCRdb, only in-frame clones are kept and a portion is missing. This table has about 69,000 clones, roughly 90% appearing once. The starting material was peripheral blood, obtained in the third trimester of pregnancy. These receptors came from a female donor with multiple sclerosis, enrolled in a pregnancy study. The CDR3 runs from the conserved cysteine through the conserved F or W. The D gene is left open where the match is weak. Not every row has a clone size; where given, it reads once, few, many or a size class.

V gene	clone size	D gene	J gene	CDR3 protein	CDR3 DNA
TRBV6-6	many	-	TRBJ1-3	CASSSLGNTIYF	TGTGCCAGCAGTTCCCTTGGAAACACCATATATTTT
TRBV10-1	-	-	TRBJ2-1	CASSELGSGLGNEQFF	TGCGCCAGCAGTGAGTTAGGAAGCGGGCTTGGTAATGAGCAGTTCTTC
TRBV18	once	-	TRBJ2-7	CASSLGGRGLYEQYF	TGTGCCAGCTCACTGGGGGGAAGAGGGCTTTACGAGCAGTACTTC
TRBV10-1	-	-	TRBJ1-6	CASEEVSSYNSPLHF	TGCGCCAGCGAGGAGGTAAGCTCCTATAATTCACCCCTCCACTTT
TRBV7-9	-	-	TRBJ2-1	CASSLKGSRYEQFF	TGTGCCAGCAGCTTAAAAGGGAGCAGGTATGAGCAGTTCTTC
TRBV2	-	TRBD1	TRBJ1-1	CASSFSSGTGANTEAFF	TGTGCCAGCTCCTTTAGCTCCGGGACAGGAGCTAACACTGAAGCTTTCTTT
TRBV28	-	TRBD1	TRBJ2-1	CASSTGAYNEQFF	TGTGCCAGCAGTACAGGGGCCTACAATGAGCAGTTCTTC
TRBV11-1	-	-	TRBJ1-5	CASSLYYRAYQPQHF	TGTGCCAGCAGCTTATATTACAGGGCTTATCAGCCCCAGCATTTT
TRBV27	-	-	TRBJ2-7	CASSTHRSSYEQYF	TGTGCCAGCAGCACCCACAGGAGCTCCTACGAGCAGTACTTC
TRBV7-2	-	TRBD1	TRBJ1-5	CASSLAGGTGTLNQPQHF	TGTGCCAGCAGCTTAGCGGGGGGGACAGGAACGCTCAATCAGCCCCAGCATTTT
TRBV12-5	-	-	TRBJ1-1	CASGLSVNTEAFF	TGTGCTAGTGGCCTCTCGGTGAACACTGAAGCTTTCTTT
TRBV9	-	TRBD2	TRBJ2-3	CASSIWTSGDTQYF	TGTGCCAGCAGCATCTGGACTAGCGGGGATACGCAGTATTTT
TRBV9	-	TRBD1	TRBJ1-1	CASSRTGGLNTEAFF	TGTGCCAGCAGTAGGACAGGGGGCTTGAACACTGAAGCTTTCTTT
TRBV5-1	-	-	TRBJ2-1	CASSFGGRGNNEQFF	TGCGCCAGCAGCTTTGGGGGCAGGGGAAACAATGAGCAGTTCTTC
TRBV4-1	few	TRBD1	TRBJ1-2	CASSQDGTVRTNYGYTF	TGCGCCAGCAGCCAAGACGGGACAGTGAGAACTAACTATGGCTACACCTTC
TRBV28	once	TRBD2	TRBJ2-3	CASSSSGGAADTQYF	TGTGCCAGCAGTTCTAGCGGGGGGGCCGCAGATACGCAGTATTTT
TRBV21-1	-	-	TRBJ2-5	CASSKGRGGQETQYF	TGTGCCAGCAGCAAAGGGAGGGGTGGCCAAGAGACCCAGTACTTC
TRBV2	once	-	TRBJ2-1	CASGGKGPANEQFF	TGTGCCAGCGGGGGGAAGGGACCAGCGAATGAGCAGTTCTTC
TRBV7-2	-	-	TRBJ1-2	CASSPGEGYGYTF	TGTGCCAGCAGCCCCGGGGAGGGCTATGGCTACACCTTC
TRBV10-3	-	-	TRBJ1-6	CAISESDSRDSPLHF	TGTGCCATCAGTGAGTCGGACTCGAGGGATTCACCCCTCCACTTT
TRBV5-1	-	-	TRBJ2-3	CASSIWTGTDTQYF	TGCGCCAGCAGCATCTGGACAGGCACAGATACGCAGTATTTT
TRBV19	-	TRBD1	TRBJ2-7	CASTYRDRALGEQYF	TGTGCCAGTACCTACCGGGACAGGGCCTTAGGGGAGCAGTACTTC
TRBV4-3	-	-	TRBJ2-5	CASSQVTRVLTQYF	TGCGCCAGCAGCCAAGTGACGCGGGTGTTGACCCAGTACTTC
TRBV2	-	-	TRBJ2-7	CASDQEGQLGGQYF	TGTGCCAGCGATCAAGAGGGACAGCTGGGGGGGCAGTACTTC
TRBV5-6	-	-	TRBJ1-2	CASSLGAQGLGGYTF	TGTGCCAGCAGCTTGGGGGCCCAGGGGCTGGGTGGCTACACCTTC
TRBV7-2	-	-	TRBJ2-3	CASSFGGRGTQYF	TGTGCCAGCAGCTTCGGGGGGCGGGGTACGCAGTATTTT
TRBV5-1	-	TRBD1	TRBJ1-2	CASSLEGAYGYTF	TGCGCCAGCAGCTTGGAGGGGGCCTATGGCTACACCTTC
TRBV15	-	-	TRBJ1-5	CATSRDGSGLGNQPQHF	TGTGCCACCAGCAGAGATGGTAGCGGACTGGGCAATCAGCCCCAGCATTTT
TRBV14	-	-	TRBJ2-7	CASSQLRDYEQYF	TGTGCCAGCAGCCAGTTGAGGGACTACGAGCAGTACTTC
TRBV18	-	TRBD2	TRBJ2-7	CASSPGALAGDAYEQYF	TGTGCCAGCTCACCTGGGGCCCTAGCGGGGGACGCCTACGAGCAGTACTTC
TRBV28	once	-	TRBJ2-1	CASLPEALSYNEQFF	TGTGCCAGCTTACCCGAGGCACTGTCCTACAATGAGCAGTTCTTC
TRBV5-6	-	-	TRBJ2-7	CASSFWGDPYEQYF	TGTGCCAGCAGCTTCTGGGGGGACCCCTACGAGCAGTACTTC
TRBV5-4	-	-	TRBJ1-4	CASSSGSRGSNEKLFF	TGTGCCAGCAGTTCGGGCTCGCGGGGCTCTAATGAAAAACTGTTTTTT
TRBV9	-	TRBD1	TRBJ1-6	CASSPGTESPLHF	TGTGCCAGCAGCCCCGGGACAGAATCACCCCTCCACTTT
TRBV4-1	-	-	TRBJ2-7	CASTVGTSFSYEQYF	TGCGCCAGCACCGTGGGGACAAGCTTCTCCTACGAGCAGTACTTC
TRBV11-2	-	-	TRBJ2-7	CASSLEWGQGEQYF	TGTGCCAGCAGCTTAGAGTGGGGTCAGGGGGAGCAGTACTTC
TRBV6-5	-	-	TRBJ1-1	CASRDTVDFRTFF	TGTGCCAGCAGGGATACAGTGGATTTCAGGACTTTCTTT
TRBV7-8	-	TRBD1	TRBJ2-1	CASSYGQGLYNEQFF	TGTGCCAGCAGCTATGGACAGGGACTCTACAATGAGCAGTTCTTC
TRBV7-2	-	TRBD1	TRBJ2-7	CASSLVQGPSYEQYF	TGTGCCAGCAGCTTAGTACAGGGGCCTTCCTACGAGCAGTACTTC
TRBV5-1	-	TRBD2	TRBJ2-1	CASSSRLAGPPYNEQFF	TGCGCCAGCAGCTCCCGACTAGCGGGGCCCCCCTACAATGAGCAGTTCTTC
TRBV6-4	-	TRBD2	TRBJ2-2	CASSDSASGGARELFF	TGTGCCAGCAGTGACTCCGCTAGCGGGGGGGCGCGGGAGCTGTTTTTT
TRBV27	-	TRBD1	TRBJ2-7	CASSPTTGGGEQYF	TGTGCCAGCAGCCCAACTACAGGGGGCGGTGAGCAGTACTTC
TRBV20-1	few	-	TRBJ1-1	CSAYREPQAVF	TGCAGTGCGTACCGGGAGCCTCAGGCCGTATTT
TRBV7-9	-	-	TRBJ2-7	CASSRGSYLYEQYF	TGTGCCAGCAGCCGAGGTTCGTACCTCTACGAGCAGTACTTC
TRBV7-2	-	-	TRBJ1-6	CASSLIGNSPLHF	TGTGCCAGCAGCTTAATCGGTAATTCACCCCTCCACTTT
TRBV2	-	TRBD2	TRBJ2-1	CAGGLAVRNEQFF	TGTGCCGGGGGACTAGCGGTTCGCAATGAGCAGTTCTTC
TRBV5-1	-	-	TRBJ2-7	CASSVTGLRTYEQYF	TGCGCCAGCAGTGTGACAGGCCTCCGGACCTACGAGCAGTACTTC
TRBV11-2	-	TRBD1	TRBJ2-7	CASRTGNEYEQYF	TGTGCCAGCAGGACAGGGAATGAGTACGAGCAGTACTTC
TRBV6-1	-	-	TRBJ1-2	CASSEFSGGGYTF	TGTGCCAGCAGTGAATTTTCGGGTGGCGGCTACACCTTC
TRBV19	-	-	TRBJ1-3	CASSSPNSGNTIYF	TGTGCCAGTAGTTCCCCCAACTCTGGAAACACCATATATTTT
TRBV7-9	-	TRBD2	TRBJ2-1	CASSSGGSSYNEQFF	TGTGCCAGCAGCTCCGGGGGGAGCTCCTACAATGAGCAGTTCTTC
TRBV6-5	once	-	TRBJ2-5	CASSRTVQETQYF	TGTGCCAGCAGTAGGACAGTCCAAGAGACCCAGTACTTC